The sequence of this T cell receptor (beta chain) was determined in a study of vaccination and CD4 T cells after COVID-19. As for the study in general: Between diagnosis and the drawing of post-COVID samples lay a median 101 days (range 35 to 161). Post-vaccine sampling followed dose two by a median 72 days (range 14 to 241). Broader study findings: This study had few convalescent patients and no early post-infection samples.

TCRdb reprocessed the PCR reads with MiXCR, giving one entry per CDR3 protein. This sample has about 20,000 distinct CDR3 sequences, with roughly 53% found just once. Germline CDR1 reads DFQATT; CDR2 reads SNEGSKA (reference sequence). V was cut by 6 bases and J by 0 bases, with 16 bases left in between. The CDR3 is made up of 15 amino acids. With regard to this clonotype: Its antigen is not identified.

The TCR comes from a human donor who had recovered from COVID-19. The chain couples TRBV20-1 to TRBJ2-3; D assignment may be TRBD1 or TRBD2 (6 bases each). This material consisted of CD4+ T cells from blood, taken before SARS-CoV-2 vaccination. As DNA, the CDR3 is TGCAGTGCCGAGAGGGGGGCCACTAGCACAGATACGCAGTATTTT. Its protein is CSAERGATSTDTQYF.